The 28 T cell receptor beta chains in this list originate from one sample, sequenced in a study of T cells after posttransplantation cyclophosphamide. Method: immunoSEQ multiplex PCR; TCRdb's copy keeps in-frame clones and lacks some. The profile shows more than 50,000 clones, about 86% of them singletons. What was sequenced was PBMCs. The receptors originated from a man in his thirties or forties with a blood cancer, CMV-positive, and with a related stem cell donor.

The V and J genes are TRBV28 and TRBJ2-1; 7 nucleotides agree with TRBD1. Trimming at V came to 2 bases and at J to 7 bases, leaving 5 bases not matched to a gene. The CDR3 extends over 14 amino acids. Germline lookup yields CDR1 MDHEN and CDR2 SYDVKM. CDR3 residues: CASSLGGRGNEQFF. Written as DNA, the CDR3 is TGTGCCAGCAGTTTAGGTGGCAGGGGGAATGAGCAGTTCTTC.

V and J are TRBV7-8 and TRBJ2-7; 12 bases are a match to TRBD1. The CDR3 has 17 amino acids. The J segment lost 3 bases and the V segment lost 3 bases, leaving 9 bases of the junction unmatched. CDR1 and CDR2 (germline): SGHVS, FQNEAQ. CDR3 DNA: TGTGCCAGCAGCTTGTATAGGGACAGGGGGCGTTTCTACGAGCAGTACTTC. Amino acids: CASSLYRDRGRFYEQYF. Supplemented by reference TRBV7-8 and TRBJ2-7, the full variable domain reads GAGVSQSPRYKVAKRGQDVALRCDPISGHVSLFWYQQALGQGPEFLTYFQNEAQLDKSGLPSDRFFAERPEGSVSTLKIQRTQQEDSAVYLCASSLYRDRGRFYEQYFGPGTRLTVT.

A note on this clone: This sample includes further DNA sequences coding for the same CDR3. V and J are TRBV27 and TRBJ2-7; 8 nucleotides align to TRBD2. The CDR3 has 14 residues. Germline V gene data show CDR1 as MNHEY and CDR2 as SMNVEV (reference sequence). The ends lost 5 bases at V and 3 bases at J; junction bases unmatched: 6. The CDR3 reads CASSLAGSGYEQYF. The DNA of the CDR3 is TGTGCCAGCAGTCTAGCGGGCTCCGGCTACGAGCAGTACTTC.

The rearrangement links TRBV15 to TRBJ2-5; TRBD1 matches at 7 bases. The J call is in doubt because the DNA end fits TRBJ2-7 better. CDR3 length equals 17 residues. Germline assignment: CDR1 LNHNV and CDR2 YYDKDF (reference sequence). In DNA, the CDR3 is TGTGCCACCAGCATAGGACGCGACAGGGCGAGCTCCTACGAGCAGTACTTC. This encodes CATSIGRDRASSYEQYF.

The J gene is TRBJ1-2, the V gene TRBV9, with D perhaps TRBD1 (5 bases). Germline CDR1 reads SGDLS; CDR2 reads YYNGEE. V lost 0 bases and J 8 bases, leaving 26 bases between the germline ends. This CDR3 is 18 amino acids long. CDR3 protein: CASSVGVGGYRMSWGYTF. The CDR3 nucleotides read TGTGCCAGCAGCGTAGGGGTGGGCGGCTACAGGATGTCGTGGGGCTACACCTTC.

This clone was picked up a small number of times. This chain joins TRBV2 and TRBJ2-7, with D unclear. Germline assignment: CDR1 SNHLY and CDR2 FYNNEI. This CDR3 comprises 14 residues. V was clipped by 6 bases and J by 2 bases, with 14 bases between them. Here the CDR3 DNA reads TGTGCCAGCAGCCAGCGCGGAACCCCCTACGAGCAGTACTTC. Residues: CASSQRGTPYEQYF.

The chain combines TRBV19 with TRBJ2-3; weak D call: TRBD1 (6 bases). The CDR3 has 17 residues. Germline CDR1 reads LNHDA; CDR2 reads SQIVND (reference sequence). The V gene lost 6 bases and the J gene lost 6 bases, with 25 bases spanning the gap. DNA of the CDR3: TGTGCCAGTAGACCCCACCTGGCACAGGGAGTGAAGGATACGCAGTATTTT. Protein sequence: CASRPHLAQGVKDTQYF.

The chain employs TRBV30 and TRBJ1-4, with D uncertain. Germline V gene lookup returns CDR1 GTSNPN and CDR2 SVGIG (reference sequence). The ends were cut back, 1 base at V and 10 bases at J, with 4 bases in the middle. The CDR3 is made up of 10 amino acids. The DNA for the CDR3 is TGTGCCTGGAGTGACGGAAAACTGTTTTTT. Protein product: CAWSDGKLFF.

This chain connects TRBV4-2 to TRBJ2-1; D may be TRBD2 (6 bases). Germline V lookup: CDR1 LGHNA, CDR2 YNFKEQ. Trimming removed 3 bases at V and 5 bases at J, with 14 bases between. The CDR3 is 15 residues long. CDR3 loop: CASSHLSGANNEQFF. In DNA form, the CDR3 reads TGTGCCAGCAGCCATTTGTCGGGAGCAAACAATGAGCAGTTCTTC.

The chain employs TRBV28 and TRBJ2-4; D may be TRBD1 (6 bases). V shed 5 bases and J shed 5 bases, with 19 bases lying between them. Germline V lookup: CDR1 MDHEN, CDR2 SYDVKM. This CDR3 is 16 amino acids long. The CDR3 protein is CASSNTDSIEENIQYF. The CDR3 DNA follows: TGTGCCAGCAGTAATACGGACAGTATAGAGGAAAACATTCAGTACTTC.

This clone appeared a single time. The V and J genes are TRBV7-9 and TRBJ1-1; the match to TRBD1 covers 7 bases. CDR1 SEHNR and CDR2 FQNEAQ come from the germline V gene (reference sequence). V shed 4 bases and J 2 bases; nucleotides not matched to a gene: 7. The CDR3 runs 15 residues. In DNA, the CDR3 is TGTGCCAGCAGCTCCGTAGACAGGGTAAACACTGAAGCTTTCTTT. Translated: CASSSVDRVNTEAFF.

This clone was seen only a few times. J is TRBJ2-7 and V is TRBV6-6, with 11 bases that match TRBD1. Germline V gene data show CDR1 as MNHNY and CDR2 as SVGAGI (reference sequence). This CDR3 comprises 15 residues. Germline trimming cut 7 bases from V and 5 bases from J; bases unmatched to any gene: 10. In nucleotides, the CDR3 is TGTGCCAGCATAAAGGACAGGGGGCAAAAGAACGAGCAGTACTTC. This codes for CASIKDRGQKNEQYF.

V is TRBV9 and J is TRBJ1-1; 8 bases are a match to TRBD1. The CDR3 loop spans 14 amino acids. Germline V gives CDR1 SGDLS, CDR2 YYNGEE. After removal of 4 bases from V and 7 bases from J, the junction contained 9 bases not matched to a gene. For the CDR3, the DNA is TGTGCCAGCAGCCAGACCGGGACAGGAATTGAAGCTTTCTTT. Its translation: CASSQTGTGIEAFF.

The CDR3 DNA sequence: TGTGCCAGCAGTTCTGGGGGGAGGACGAACACTGAAGCTTTCTTT. Its translation: CASSSGGRTNTEAFF. The chain has TRBV27 and TRBJ1-1; tentative D call: TRBD1 (5 bases). The germline gives CDR1 MNHEY, CDR2 SMNVEV (reference sequence). The CDR3 extends over 15 amino acids. Trimming shortened V by 4 bases and J by 1 base, and 13 bases separated the two germline ends.

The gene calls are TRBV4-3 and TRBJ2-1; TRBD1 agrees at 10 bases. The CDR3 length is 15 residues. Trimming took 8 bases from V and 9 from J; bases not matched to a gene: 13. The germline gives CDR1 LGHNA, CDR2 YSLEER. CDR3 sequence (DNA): TGCGCCAGCGGGCACCGGGACAGGGGATTTAGTGAGCAGTTCTTC. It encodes CASGHRDRGFSEQFF.

For the CDR3, the DNA is TGCGCCAGCAGCTCAGGGACAGGGGCTCACGAGACCCAGTACTTC. The encoded protein is CASSSGTGAHETQYF. The J gene is TRBJ2-5, the V gene TRBV5-1; 10 bases line up with TRBD1. Germline V gene sequence: CDR1 SGHRS, CDR2 YFSETQ. V was clipped by 3 bases and J by 5 bases; unmatched bases: 7. The CDR3 totals 15 residues.

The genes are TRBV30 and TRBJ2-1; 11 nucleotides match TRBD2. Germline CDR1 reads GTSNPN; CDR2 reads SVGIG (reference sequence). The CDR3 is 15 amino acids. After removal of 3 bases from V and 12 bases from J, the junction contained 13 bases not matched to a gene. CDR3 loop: CAWRSLAGAQFGQFF. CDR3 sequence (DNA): TGTGCCTGGAGATCACTAGCGGGAGCCCAATTTGGGCAGTTCTTC.

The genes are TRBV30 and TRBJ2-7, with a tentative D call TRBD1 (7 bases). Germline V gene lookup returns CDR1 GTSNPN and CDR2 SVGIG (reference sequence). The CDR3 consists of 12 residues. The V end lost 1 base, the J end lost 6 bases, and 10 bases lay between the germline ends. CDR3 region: CAWSGQGGEQYF. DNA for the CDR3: TGTGCCTGGAGTGGACAGGGAGGCGAGCAGTACTTC.

CDR3 nucleotides: TGTGCCACCCGAGGTCGGCGCGGGTACTTC. Its protein product is CATRGRRGYF. The V gene is TRBV21-1, the J gene TRBJ2-7; the listed D gene, TRBD2, was not tested against the DNA. TRBV21-1 is a pseudogene locus. This CDR3 region has 10 residues.

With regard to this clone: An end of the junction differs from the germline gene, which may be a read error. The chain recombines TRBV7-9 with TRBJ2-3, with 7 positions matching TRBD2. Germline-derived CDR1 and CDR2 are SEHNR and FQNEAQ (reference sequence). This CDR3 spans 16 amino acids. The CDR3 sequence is CASSQVRGSGTDTQYF. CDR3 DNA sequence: TGCGCCAGCAGCCAAGTTCGCGGGAGCGGCACAGATACGCAGTATTTT.

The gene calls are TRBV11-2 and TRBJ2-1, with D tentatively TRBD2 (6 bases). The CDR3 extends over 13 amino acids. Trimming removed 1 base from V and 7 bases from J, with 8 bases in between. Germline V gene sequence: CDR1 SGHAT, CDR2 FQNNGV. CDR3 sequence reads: CASSLAGGNEQFF. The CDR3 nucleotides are TGTGCCAGCAGCTTAGCCGGGGGAAATGAGCAGTTCTTC.

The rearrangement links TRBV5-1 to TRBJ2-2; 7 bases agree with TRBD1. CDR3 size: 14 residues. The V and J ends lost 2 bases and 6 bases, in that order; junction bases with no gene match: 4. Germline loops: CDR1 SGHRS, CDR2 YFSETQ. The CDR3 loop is CASSFQQGSGELFF. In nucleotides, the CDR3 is TGCGCCAGCAGCTTTCAACAGGGGTCCGGGGAGCTGTTTTTT.

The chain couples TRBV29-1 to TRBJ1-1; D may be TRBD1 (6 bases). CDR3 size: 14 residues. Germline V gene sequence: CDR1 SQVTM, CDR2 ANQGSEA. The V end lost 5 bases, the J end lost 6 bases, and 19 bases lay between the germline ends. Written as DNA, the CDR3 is TGCAGCGTTTGGCAGGGGCGGAGAATCTCTGAAGCTTTCTTT. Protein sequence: CSVWQGRRISEAFF.

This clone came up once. CDR3 sequence: CASSGTSGRVETQYF. CDR3 bases: TGTGCCAGCAGTGGGACTAGCGGGAGAGTAGAGACCCAGTACTTC. The chain is built from TRBV2 and TRBJ2-5, with 13 nucleotides matching TRBD2. J lost 4 bases, V lost 4 bases, and 3 bases had no gene match. Looked up from germline, CDR1 is SNHLY and CDR2 is FYNNEI. This CDR3 region has 15 residues.

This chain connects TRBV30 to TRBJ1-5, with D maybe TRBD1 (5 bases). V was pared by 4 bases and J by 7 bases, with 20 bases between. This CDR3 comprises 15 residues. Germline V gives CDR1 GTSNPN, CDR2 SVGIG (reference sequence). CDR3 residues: CAWNQGIVGGQPQHF. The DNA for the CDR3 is TGTGCCTGGAACCAGGGTATTGTGGGAGGACAGCCCCAGCATTTT. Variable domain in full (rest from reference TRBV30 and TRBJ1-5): SQTIHQWPATLVQPVGSPLSLECTVEGTSNPNLYWYRQAAGRGLQLLFYSVGIGQISSEVPQNLSASRPQDRQFILSSKKLLLSDSGFYLCAWNQGIVGGQPQHFGDGTRLSIL.

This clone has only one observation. The CDR3 spells CASSLRGQTEAFF. The CDR3 region has the DNA TGTGCCAGCAGTCTCAGGGGGCAAACTGAAGCTTTCTTT. The V gene is TRBV27, the J gene TRBJ1-1, with 8 bases matching TRBD1. Germline V gene sequence: CDR1 MNHEY, CDR2 SMNVEV (reference sequence). The trim removed 5 bases at V and 5 bases at J, leaving 4 bases unmatched. CDR3 length equals 13 residues.

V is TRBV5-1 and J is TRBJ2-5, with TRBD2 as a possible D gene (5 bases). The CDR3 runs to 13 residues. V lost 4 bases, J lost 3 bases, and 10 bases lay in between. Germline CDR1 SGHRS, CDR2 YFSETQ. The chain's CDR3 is CASSTGLEETQYF. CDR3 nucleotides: TGCGCCAGCAGCACCGGACTGGAAGAGACCCAGTACTTC.

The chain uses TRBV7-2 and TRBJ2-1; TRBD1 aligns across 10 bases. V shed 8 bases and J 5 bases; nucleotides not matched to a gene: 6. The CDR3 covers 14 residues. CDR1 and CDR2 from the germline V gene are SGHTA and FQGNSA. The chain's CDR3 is CASRQGALNNEQFF. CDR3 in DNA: TGTGCCAGCCGACAGGGGGCGCTTAACAATGAGCAGTTCTTC.